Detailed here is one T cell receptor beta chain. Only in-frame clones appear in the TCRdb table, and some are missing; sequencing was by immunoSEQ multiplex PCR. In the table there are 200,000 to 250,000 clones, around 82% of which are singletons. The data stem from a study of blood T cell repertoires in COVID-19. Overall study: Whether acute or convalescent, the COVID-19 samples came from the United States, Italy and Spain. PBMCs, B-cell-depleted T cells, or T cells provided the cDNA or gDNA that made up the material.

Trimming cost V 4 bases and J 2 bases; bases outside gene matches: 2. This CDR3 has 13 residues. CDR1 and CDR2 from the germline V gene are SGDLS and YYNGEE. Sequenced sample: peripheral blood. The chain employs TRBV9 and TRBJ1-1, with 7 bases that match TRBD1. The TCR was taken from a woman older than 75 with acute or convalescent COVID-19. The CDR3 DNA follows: TGTGCCAGCAGCCAAGGGGGCAACACTGAAGCTTTCTTT. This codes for CASSQGGNTEAFF.